This TCR beta chain was recorded in a study of cytomegalovirus exposure and HLA in healthy donors (dated by TCRdb to the late 2010s). Turning to the overall study: An earlier analysis of 587 of the donors reported about 250 Gb of sequence data and 117 million unique TCR beta sequences from approximately 180 million T cells. To predict cytomegalovirus infection status, the study brought together high-throughput TCR immunosequencing, statistical association of individual TCRs with disease status, and machine learning. Besides the first cohort of approximately 710 subjects, a separate validation cohort made up of 120 different subjects was used. The study aimed to test whether cataloging public T cell receptors could reveal signatures of past pathogen exposure. In a later analysis, previously published TCR beta repertoires from 666 donors were re-analyzed and high-resolution HLA genotyping was added so that TCR occurrence patterns could be studied. In an earlier analysis of 500 to 650 of the donors, high-throughput TCR beta sequencing was used to judge whether each TCR beta V gene segment behaved as functional or pseudogenic. On average, roughly 240,000 unique TCR beta nucleotide sequences were sequenced per donor among fewer than 500 genotyped donors of the cohort, with 15% to 20% of those sequences being non-productive. The number of donors typed differed by locus, with about 620-630 for A, B, C, DRB1 and DQB1, roughly 520 for DQA1, under 610 for DPA1, and approximately 470 for DPB1. Approximately 300 gigabases of sequencing data and approximately 84 million unique TCR sequences were included in an early release covering roughly 600 HLA-typed donors. Using immunosequencing, the study profiled T cell repertoires from about 620 subjects and related those repertoires to cytomegalovirus serostatus. Among the approximately 420 genotyped donors, 75% to 90% belonged to the genetic ancestry cluster associated with self-reported Caucasian donors. In the later analysis, no new phenotypic data were used to find candidate immune exposures; instead, reliance was placed on TCR beta sequences and their occurrence across donors. Alongside the repertoire data, information on donor age, sex, ethnicity and CMV serostatus was compiled. A later genetic analysis took genome-wide SNP genotypes for about three fifths of the 666 donors and used that subset as a discovery cohort. All discovery cohort repertoires had been generated on a single sequencing platform. A handful of DR-DQ haplotypes were handled as single units for association and clustering because linkage in the cohort was strong. HLA typing included class I and class II loci at four-digit resolution.

The cohort was made up of 500 to 800 healthy bone marrow donors. At the time of sampling, every cohort member was nominally healthy, though immune exposures that went unrecorded were likely present. The donor tested CMV seronegative and was one of the 352 seronegative cohort members. Each donor provided a peripheral blood sample, and peripheral blood mononuclear cells were used for TCR beta sequencing. Genomic DNA extraction from the blood cell samples was performed with the Qiagen DNeasy Blood Extraction Kit. Findings and caveats that apply to the study as a whole: In the study, approximately 150 TCR beta chains were listed as associated with cytomegalovirus. Broadly in line with IMGT annotations, most TCR beta V segments showed up in productive rearrangements about 90% or about 30% of the time in an earlier analysis of around 600 of the donors. Because some donors lacked HLA typing at each locus, the association tests relied only on the typed subset. According to a later analysis, parvovirus B19, influenza, CMV and Epstein-Barr virus appeared linked to several top co-occurrence clusters. The authors suggested that the approach could potentially be extended to other disease states and immunological phenotypes. In both the original and validation cohorts, the classifier was reported to diagnose cytomegalovirus status with high specificity and sensitivity. V-gene and J-gene trimming of TCR beta chains was associated with a missense DCLRE1C variant in a later genetic analysis, and the association was replicated in an independent cohort. Roughly uniform sequencing depth across donors was assumed in presence/absence analyses, although this assumption may not hold. Only TCR beta chains were sequenced in this cohort, and the absence of alpha or paired-chain data limited detectable features. A cluster of highly shared sequence variants was judged likely to be a technical artifact of the sequencing pipeline. Immune exposure information for the cohort was limited to CMV serostatus. In a later analysis, 16,951 TCR beta sequences were associated with specific HLA alleles at a false discovery rate of 0.05. A later analysis found that HLA-associated TCR beta chains were more clonally expanded and had lower generation probabilities than equally common non-associated chains. Compared with the approximately 670-donor mean, donors in an Asian-associated ancestry cluster had fewer N-insertions in productive TCRs, according to a later genetic analysis. Some IMGT-functional V segments, including TRBV6-2 and TRBV6-3, could not be told apart with the 87-base-pair reads, so those segments were excluded. In a later analysis, TCR association rates were found to vary across HLA loci, with the most associated TCRs seen for DRB1 alleles and the fewest for HLA-C alleles. Three of the identified cytomegalovirus-associated TCR beta chains were confirmed in vitro to be specific for cytomegalovirus antigens. Over 15 rarely observed V segments, including chromosome 9 orphons, were excluded from the earlier analysis of a few hundred of the donors because counts were too low. Strong co-occurrence of HLA alleles, especially DR and DQ, made assigning TCR associations to individual alleles difficult. Most TCR sequences were observed very rarely across donors, whereas some public TCRs were present in many individuals. A further reported finding was that TCR beta sequences accurately predicted the HLA-A and HLA-B alleles for most subjects in the first cohort. Linkage disequilibrium might explain the correlated functional status among segregating V segments, but an unknown experimental factor could not be excluded. A later analysis found that most CMV-associated TCR beta chains appeared HLA-restricted, with HLA associations seemingly driven largely by CMV exposure.

For this clone: It has no known antigen specificity. No clone much larger than this one lies a single base away; base qualities are absent.

The library was prepared using the immunoSEQ multiplex PCR assay. For the multiplex PCR, a mixture combining 60 forward primers for TCR Vbeta segments and 13 reverse primers for TCR Jbeta segments was used. A multiplex PCR assay on genomic DNA amplified the CDR3 region of rearranged TCR beta genes. The amplified TCR beta libraries were sequenced on the Illumina HiSeq System as 87-base-pair reads. Per the original workflow: In a later analysis, some 80 million unique TCR beta chains were counted across the roughly 670 repertoires, and around 10 million of these chains were shared by at least two donors. Raw reads were error-corrected and collapsed into unique sequences by a nearest-neighbor algorithm in which closely related sequences were merged to remove PCR and sequencing errors. Alignment of CDR3 sequences to IMGT reference sequences was used to assign V, D and J gene segments. Each retained sequence needed at least a six-nucleotide match to both a V gene segment and a J gene segment. Rearrangements were called productive when the CDR3 lacked stop codons and stayed in frame with V and J; all others were non-productive. CDR3 was defined by IMGT convention, running from the second conserved V-encoded cysteine to the conserved J-encoded phenylalanine. The earlier analysis of 450 to 750 of the donors excluded any sequence lacking an unambiguous match to a single V gene segment. An earlier analysis of fewer than 650 of the donors classified V segments as functional when productive rearrangements were above 56.7% and as segregating when the standard deviation between donors was above 5%. To diagnose cytomegalovirus status from the catalog of TCR beta chain sequences, a statistical classification framework was built. A later analysis assigned V and J genes by comparing TCR nucleotide sequences with IMGT/GENE-DB human TR gene sequences. Using the TCRdist pipeline, a later analysis assigned CDR3 sequences along with most-parsimonious VDJ recombination scenarios. A later analysis defined each TCR beta chain by its CDR3 amino acid sequence plus V-gene family, and excluded reads lacking a unique V-gene family. To address suspected cross-contamination and a sequencing artifact, a later analysis removed roughly 640 highly shared, low-generation-probability nucleotide sequences. In a later analysis, a clonal expansion index was calculated for each public chain from normalized within-repertoire ranks of inferred template counts. In a later analysis, generation probabilities were computed with a VDJ recombination model fitted to out-of-frame rearrangements, and the resulting probabilities were checked against IGoR. A later analysis scored TCR-TCR, TCR-HLA and TCR-CMV co-occurrence with hypergeometric tests, applying a repertoire-size bias correction to TCR pairs. A later analysis estimated false discovery rates by permuting HLA or CMV assignments 20 times. In a later analysis, co-occurring TCRs were grouped using DBSCAN, and TCRdist sequence similarity was added for clustering within HLA-allele-positive subsets. Repertoires with fewer than 30,000 or more than 120,000 public chains, plus five repertoires with anomalous nucleotide sharing, were excluded from co-occurrence clustering. TCRdb limited this immuneACCESS table to in-frame rearrangements with V and J called. A share of clones is missing; checked studies link under half to unresolved V genes, and the rest is unexplained. The D gene and trimming were derived from the DNA, and the V and J assignments and clone size from that table. Here the sample has over 45,000 clones; roughly 80% occur a single time. Approximately 4% of the sample goes to the ten largest clones.

Reading the germline V gene (reference sequence) gives CDR1 SGHNT and CDR2 YYREEE. For this chain, trimming is 4 bases at the V end and 3 bases at the J end, and the number of junction bases without a gene match is 7. Counted from cysteine to phenylalanine, this CDR3 has 16 amino acids. The retained sequence is limited to the CDR3, 48 bases, with the frame set at the first base. This TCR was recovered from a man between 25 and 39 years old in good health and CMV-seronegative. The chain is assembled from TRBV5-4 and TRBJ2-3, with 11 bases in between that match TRBD1. The material sequenced was PBMCs. The CDR3 region: CASSPGTGGMTDTQYF. The DNA sequence reads TGTGCCAGCAGCCCCGGGACAGGGGGAATGACAGATACGCAGTATTTT.